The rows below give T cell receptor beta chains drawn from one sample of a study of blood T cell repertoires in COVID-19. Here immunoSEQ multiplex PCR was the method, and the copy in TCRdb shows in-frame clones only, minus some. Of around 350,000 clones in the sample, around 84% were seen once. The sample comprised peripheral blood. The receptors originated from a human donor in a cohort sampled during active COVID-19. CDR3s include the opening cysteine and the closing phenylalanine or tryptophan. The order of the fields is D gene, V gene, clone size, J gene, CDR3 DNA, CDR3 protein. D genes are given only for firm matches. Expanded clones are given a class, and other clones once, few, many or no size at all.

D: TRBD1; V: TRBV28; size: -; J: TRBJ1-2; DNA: TGTGCCGGTGCCGGACAGGGGGCAGACTATGGCTACACCTTC; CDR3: CAGAGQGADYGYTF
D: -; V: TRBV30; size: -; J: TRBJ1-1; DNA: TGTGCCTGGAGTTGGGAGGCTGAAGCTTTCTTT; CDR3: CAWSWEAEAFF
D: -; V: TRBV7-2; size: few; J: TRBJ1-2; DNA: TGTGCCAGCAGCTTAGAACAGATCTATGGCTACACCTTC; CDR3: CASSLEQIYGYTF
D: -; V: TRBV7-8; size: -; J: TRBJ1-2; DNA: TGTGCCAGCAGCTTAGGGCAGGATCTGGGCTACACCTTC; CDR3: CASSLGQDLGYTF
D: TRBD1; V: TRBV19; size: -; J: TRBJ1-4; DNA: TGTGCCAGTAGTCTCAACGAGGGGGCAGGCGAAAAACTGTTTTTT; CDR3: CASSLNEGAGEKLFF
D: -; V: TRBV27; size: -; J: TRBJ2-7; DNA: TGTGCCAGCAGTTTATATGTATGGGGGGAAAACTACGAGCAGTACTTC; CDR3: CASSLYVWGENYEQYF
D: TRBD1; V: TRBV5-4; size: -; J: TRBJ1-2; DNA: TGTGCCAGCAGCTCCGGGACAGGGGGCCAGTATGGCTACACCTTC; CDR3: CASSSGTGGQYGYTF
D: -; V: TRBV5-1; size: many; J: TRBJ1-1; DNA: TGCGCCAGCAGCTTGGTACGGGGAGGGGAAAACACTGAAGCTTTCTTT; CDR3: CASSLVRGGENTEAFF
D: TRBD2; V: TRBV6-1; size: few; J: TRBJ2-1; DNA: TGTGCCAGCAGTGAAAAGGTAGCGGGCTACTCCTACAATGAGCAGTTCTTC; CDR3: CASSEKVAGYSYNEQFF
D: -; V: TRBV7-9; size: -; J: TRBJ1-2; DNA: TGTGCCAGCACCACAGGGTCCCCAAACTATGGCTACACCTTC; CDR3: CASTTGSPNYGYTF
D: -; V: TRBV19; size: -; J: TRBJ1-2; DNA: TGTGCCAGTAGTTCCTCCTCTAACCCGGGGGGAAGAGGCTACACCTTC; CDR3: CASSSSSNPGGRGYTF
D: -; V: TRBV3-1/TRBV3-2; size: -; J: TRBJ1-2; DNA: TGTGCCAGCAGCCAAGATTTAGACAGAGACGGCTACACCTTC; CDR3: CASSQDLDRDGYTF
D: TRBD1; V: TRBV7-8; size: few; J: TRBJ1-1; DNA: TGTGCCAGCAGCGTAAGACAGGGGAACACTGAAGCTTTCTTT; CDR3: CASSVRQGNTEAFF
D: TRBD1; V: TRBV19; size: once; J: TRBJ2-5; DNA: TGTGCCAGTAGTATTCAGTGGTCAGGACAGGGTACAGAGACCCAGTACTTC; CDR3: CASSIQWSGQGTETQYF
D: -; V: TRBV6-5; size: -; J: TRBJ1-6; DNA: TGTGCCAGCAGTTACAGGGGAATCAATTCACCCCTCCACTTT; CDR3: CASSYRGINSPLHF
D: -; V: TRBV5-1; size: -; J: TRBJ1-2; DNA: TGCGCCAGCAGCTTGTTCGACAGTGGAAGCTATGGCTACACCTTC; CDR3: CASSLFDSGSYGYTF
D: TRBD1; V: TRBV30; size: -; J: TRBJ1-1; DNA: TGTGCCTGCTCCCGGGACAGCGACACTGAAGCTTTCTTT; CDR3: CACSRDSDTEAFF
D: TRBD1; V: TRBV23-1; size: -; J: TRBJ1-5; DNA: TGCGCCAGCAGTCACCCCTCCGGACGGGACAGGGGGCGGATTTATAGCAATCAGCCCCAGCATTTT; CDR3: CASSHPSGRDRGRIYSNQPQHF
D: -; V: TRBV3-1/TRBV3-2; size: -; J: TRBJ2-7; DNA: TGTGCCAGCAGCCAAGACGTGACGGACTCCCCCTACGAGCAGTACTTC; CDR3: CASSQDVTDSPYEQYF
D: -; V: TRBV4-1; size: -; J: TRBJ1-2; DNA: TGCGCCAGCAGCCAAGTAGTTGTTCGCAGGCCCATACTCGGCTACACCTTC; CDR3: CASSQVVVRRPILGYTF
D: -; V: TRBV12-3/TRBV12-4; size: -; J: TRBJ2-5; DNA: TGTGCCAGCAGTTTCAGGGCTTCCGGGACCCAGTACTTC; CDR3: CASSFRASGTQYF
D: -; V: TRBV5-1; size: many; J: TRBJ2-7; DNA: TGCGCCAGCAGCTTATTCGAAGCGGTGACAAACGAGCAGTACTTC; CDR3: CASSLFEAVTNEQYF
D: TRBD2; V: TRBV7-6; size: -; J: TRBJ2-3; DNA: TGTGCCAGCAGCCCACTAGCGGGAGTAAACGCAGATACGCAGTATTTT; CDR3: CASSPLAGVNADTQYF
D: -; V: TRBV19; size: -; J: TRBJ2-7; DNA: TGTGCCAGTAGTAGGGCGGGATCTTCCTACGAGCAGTACTTC; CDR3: CASSRAGSSYEQYF
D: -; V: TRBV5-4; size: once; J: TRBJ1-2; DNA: TGTGCCAGCAGCTTGCTCGGGGGGAACTATGGCTACACCTTC; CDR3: CASSLLGGNYGYTF
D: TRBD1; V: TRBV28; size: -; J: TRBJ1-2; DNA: TGTGCCAGCAACCCTCCGGGACAGGACTATGGCTACACCTTC; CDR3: CASNPPGQDYGYTF
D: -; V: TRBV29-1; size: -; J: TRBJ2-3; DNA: TGCAGCTATCGAGGGCAAGATACGCAGTATTTT; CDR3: CSYRGQDTQYF
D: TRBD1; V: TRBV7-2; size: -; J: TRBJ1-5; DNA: TGTGCCAGCAGCCCCGGACAGGTTGGCAATCAGCCCCAGCATTTT; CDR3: CASSPGQVGNQPQHF